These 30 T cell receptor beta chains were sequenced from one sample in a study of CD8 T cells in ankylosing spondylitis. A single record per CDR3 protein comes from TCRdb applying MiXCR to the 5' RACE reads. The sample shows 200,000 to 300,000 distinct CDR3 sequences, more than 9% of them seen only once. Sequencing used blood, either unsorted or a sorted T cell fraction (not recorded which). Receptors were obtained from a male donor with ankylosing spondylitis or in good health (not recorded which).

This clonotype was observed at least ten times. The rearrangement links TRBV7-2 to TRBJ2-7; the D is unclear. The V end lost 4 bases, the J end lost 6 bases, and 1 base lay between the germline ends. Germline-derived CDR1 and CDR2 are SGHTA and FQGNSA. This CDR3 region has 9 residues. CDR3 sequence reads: CASSCEQYF. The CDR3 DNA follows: TGTGCCAGCAGCTGCGAGCAGTACTTC.

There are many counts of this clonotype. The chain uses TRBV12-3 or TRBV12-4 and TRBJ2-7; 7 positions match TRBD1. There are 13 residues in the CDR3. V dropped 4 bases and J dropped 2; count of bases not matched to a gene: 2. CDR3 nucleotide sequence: TGTGCCAGCAGTTCGACAGGGACCTACGAGCAGTACTTC. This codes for CASSSTGTYEQYF.

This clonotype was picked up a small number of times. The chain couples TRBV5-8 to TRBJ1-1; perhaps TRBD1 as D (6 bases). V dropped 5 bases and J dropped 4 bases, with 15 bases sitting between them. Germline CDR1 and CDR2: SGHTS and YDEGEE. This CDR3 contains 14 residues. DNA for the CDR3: TGTGCCAGCAGAACCCAGGGGCGCGGCACTGAAGCTTTCTTT. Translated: CASRTQGRGTEAFF.

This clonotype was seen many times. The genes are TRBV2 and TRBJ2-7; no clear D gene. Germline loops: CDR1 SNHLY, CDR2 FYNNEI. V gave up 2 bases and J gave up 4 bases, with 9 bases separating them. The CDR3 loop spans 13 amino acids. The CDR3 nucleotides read TGTGCCAGCAGTGAAATTGTGGGGTACGAGCAGTACTTC. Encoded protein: CASSEIVGYEQYF.

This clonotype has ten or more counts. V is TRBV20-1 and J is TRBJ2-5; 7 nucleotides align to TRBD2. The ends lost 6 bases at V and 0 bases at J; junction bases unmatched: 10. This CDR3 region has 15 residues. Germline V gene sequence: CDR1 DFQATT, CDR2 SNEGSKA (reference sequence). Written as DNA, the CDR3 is TGCAGTGCCCAACGGGCAGCGGGGAACCAAGAGACCCAGTACTTC. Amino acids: CSAQRAAGNQETQYF.

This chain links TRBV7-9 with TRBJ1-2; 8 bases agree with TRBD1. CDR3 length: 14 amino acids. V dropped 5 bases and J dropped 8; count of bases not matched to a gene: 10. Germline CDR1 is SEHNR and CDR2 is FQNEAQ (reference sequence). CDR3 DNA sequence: TGTGCCAGCAGCCAACCTGGACAGGGCAGCGGCTACACCTTC. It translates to CASSQPGQGSGYTF.

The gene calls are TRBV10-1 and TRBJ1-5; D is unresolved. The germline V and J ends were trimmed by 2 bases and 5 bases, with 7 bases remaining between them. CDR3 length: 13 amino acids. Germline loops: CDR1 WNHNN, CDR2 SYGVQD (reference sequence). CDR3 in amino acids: CASSENTDQPQHF. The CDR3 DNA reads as TGCGCCAGCAGTGAGAATACAGATCAGCCCCAGCATTTT.

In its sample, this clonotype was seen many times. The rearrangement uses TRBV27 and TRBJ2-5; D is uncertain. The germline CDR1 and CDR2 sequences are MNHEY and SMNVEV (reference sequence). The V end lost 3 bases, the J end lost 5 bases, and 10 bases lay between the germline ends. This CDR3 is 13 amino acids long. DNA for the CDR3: TGTGCCAGCAGTTTCCGGTCAGCCGAGACCCAGTACTTC. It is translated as CASSFRSAETQYF.

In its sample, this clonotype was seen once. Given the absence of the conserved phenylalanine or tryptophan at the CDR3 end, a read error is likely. The CDR3 DNA sequence: TGCGTCAGCAGCTCTGCGGGAGACTACAATGAGCAGTTCTTA. This codes for CVSSSAGDYNEQFL. The V call is TRBV5-1, the J call TRBJ2-1; 7 positions match TRBD2. Per the germline V gene, CDR1 is SGHRS and CDR2 is YFSETQ. The CDR3 spans 14 residues.

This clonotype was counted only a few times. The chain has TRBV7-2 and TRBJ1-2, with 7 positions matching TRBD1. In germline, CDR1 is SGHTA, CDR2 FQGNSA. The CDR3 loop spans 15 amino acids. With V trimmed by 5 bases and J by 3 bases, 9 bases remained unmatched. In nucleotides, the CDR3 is TGTGCCAGCAGCCGAGCAGGGGGGTTTGACTATGGCTACACCTTC. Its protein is CASSRAGGFDYGYTF.

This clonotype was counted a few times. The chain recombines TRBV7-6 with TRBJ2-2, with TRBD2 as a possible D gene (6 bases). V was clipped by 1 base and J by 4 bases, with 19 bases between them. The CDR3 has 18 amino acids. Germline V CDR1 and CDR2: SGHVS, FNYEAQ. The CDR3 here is CASSLEFNGGSGTGELFF. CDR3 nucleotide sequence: TGTGCCAGCAGCTTAGAGTTTAACGGGGGATCGGGCACCGGGGAGCTGTTTTTT.

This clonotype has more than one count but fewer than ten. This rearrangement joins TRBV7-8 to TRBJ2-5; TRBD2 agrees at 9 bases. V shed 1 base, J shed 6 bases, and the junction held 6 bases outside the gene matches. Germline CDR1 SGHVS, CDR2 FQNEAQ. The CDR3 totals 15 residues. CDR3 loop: CASSLGASGVQTQYF. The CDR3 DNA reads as TGTGCCAGCAGCTTAGGGGCTAGCGGGGTCCAGACCCAGTACTTC.

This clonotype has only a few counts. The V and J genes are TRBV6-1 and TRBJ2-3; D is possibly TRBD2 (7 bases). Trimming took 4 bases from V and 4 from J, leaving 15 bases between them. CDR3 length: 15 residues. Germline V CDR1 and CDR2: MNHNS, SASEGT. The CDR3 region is CASSGGGPGADTQYF. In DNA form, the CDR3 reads TGTGCCAGCAGTGGCGGGGGACCAGGGGCAGATACGCAGTATTTT.

The CDR3 sequence is CSAVALLQGTGYNEQFF. The CDR3 DNA reads as TGCAGTGCTGTGGCCCTGCTCCAGGGTACAGGGTACAATGAGCAGTTCTTC. The rearrangement joins TRBV20-1 to TRBJ2-1; TRBD1 is a possible D gene (6 bases). Germline CDR1 DFQATT, CDR2 SNEGSKA (reference sequence). This CDR3 region has 17 residues. With 5 bases removed from V and 4 bases from J, the gap between germline ends came to 24 bases.

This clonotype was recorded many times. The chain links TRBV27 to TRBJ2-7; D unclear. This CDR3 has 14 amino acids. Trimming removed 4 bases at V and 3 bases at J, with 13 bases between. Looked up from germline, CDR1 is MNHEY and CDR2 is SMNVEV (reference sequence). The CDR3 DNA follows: TGTGCCAGCAGTTCACGGGCCGACCACTACGAGCAGTACTTC. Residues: CASSSRADHYEQYF.

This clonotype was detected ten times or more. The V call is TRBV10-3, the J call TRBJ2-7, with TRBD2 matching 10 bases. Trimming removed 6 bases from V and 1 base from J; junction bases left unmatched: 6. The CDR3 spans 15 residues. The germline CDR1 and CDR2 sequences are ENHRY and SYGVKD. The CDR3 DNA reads TGTGCCATCAGCTGGGCTAGCGGGAGTTCCTACGAGCAGTACTTC. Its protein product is CAISWASGSSYEQYF.

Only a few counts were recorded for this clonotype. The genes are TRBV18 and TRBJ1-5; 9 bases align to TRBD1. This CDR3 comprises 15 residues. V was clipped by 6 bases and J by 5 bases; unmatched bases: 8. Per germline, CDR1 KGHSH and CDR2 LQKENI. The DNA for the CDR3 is TGTGCCAGCTCGGTGGACAGGGGTCTTGATCAGCCCCAGCATTTT. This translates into CASSVDRGLDQPQHF.

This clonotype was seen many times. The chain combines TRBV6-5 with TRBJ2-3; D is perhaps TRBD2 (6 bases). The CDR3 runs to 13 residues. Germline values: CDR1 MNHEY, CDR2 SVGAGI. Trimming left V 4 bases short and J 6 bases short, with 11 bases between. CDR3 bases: TGTGCCAGCAGTTTTCTCGGAGGGGATACGCAGTATTTT. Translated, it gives CASSFLGGDTQYF.

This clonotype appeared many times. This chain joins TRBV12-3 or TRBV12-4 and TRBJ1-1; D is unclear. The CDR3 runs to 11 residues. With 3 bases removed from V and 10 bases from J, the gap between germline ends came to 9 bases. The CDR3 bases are TGTGCCAGCAGTTTTGGTCGGGGAGCTTTCTTT. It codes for CASSFGRGAFF.

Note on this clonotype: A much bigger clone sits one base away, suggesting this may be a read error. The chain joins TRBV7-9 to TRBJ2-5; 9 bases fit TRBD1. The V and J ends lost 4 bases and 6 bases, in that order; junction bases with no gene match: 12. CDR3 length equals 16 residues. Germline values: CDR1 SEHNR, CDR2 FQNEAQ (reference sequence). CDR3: CASSWPGQGVVKTQYF. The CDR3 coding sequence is TGTGCCAGCAGCTGGCCGGGACAGGGAGTAGTGAAGACCCAGTACTTC.

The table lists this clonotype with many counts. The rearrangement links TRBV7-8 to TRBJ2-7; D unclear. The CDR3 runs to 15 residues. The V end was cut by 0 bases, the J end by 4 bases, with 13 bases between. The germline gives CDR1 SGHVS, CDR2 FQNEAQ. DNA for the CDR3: TGTGCCAGCAGCTTAGCTGGTATTGGGATTTACGAGCAGTACTTC. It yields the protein CASSLAGIGIYEQYF.

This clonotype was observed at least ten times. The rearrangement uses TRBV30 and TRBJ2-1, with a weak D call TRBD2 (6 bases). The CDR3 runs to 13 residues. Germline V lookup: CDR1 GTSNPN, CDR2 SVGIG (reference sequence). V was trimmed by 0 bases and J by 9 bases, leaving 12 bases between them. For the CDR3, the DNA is TGTGCCTGGAGTGTAAATGACGGGGGTGAGCAGTTCTTC. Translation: CAWSVNDGGEQFF.

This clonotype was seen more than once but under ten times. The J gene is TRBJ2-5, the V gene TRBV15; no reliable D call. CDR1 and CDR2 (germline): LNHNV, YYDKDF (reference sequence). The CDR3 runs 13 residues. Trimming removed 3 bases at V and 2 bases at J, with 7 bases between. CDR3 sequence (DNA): TGTGCCACCAGCAGTCCTTTACAAGAGACCCAGTACTTC. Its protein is CATSSPLQETQYF.

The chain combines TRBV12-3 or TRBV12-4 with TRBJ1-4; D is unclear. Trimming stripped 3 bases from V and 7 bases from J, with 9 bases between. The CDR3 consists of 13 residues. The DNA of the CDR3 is TGTGCCAGCAGTTTCACCATCAGTGAAAAACTGTTTTTT. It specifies CASSFTISEKLFF.

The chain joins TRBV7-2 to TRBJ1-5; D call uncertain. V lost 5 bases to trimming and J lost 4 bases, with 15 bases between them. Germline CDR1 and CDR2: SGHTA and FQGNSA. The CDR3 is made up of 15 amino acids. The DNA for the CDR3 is TGTGCCAGCAGCCCGCGCGGGCAGGTAAATCAGCCCCAGCATTTT. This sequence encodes CASSPRGQVNQPQHF.

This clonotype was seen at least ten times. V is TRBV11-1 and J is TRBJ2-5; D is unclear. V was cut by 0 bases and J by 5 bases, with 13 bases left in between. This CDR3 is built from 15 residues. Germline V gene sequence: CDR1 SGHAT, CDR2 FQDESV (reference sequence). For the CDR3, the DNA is TGTGCCAGCAGCTTAGCGGTCCGAAATCCGGAGACCCAGTACTTC. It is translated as CASSLAVRNPETQYF.

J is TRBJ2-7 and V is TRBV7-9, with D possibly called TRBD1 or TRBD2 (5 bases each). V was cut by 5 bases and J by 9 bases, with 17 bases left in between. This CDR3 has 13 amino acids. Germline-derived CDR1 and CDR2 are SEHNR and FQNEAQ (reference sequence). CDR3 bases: TGTGCCAGCAGCCCGGGGCCTGACTTAGGGCAGTACTTC. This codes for CASSPGPDLGQYF.

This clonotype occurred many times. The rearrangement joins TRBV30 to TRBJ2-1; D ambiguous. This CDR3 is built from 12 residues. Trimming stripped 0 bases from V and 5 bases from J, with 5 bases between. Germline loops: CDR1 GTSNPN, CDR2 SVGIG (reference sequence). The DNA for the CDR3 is TGTGCCTGGAGTGTACGCAACAATGAGCAGTTCTTC. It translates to CAWSVRNNEQFF.

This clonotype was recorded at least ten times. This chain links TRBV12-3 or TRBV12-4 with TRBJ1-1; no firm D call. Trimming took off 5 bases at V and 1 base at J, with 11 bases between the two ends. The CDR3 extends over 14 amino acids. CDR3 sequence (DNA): TGTGCCAGCAGTCAAACTGGAAGGAACACTGAAGCTTTCTTT. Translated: CASSQTGRNTEAFF.

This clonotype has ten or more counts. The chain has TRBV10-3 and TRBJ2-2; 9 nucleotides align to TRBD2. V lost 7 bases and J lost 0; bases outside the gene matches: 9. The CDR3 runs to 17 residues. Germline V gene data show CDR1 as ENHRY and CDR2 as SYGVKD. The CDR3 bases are TGTGCCATCACCCCGCGGAGCGGGGGGACGAACACCGGGGAGCTGTTTTTT. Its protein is CAITPRSGGTNTGELFF.